Here is one TCR beta chain with its context. Other DNA sequences in the sample encode the same CDR3. The ends were cut back, 5 bases at V and 0 bases at J, with 19 bases in the middle. This CDR3 comprises 17 residues. The germline V gene has CDR1 SEHNR and CDR2 FQNEAQ (reference sequence). The record originates from a study of shared clonotypes between healthy human individuals. Profiling relied on immunoSEQ multiplex PCR, and the TCRdb table lists in-frame clones only, not all of them. The sample consists of 850,000 to 1,200,000 clones, around 76% of them appearing once. The TCR sequence derives from a man aged 18 to 30 in good health. V usage is TRBV7-9 and J usage is TRBJ1-1, with D hard to call. The sample taken for sequencing was memory CD4+ T cells sorted from blood. Subset here: CD45RA-negative fraction. The CDR3 sequence: CASSRDGGAGVNTEAFF. CDR3 in DNA: TGTGCCAGCAGCCGAGATGGTGGAGCGGGCGTGAACACTGAAGCTTTCTTT.